The clone carrying this T cell receptor beta chain was found many times. A CD8+CD4-CCR7+CD45RA+ gate was used to sort naive CD8 T cells. This record comes from a study of molecular identifiers for immune sequencing clone quantification. Germline V gene data show CDR1 as SQVTM and CDR2 as ANQGSEA. CDR3 size: 12 residues. V lost 8 bases and J 5 bases, leaving 13 bases between the germline ends. TCRdb ran MiXCR on the PCR reads and lists one entry per CDR3 protein. Among hundreds of thousands of distinct CDR3 sequences listed, 25% were seen once. This sequence was found in a human donor in good health. Some libraries in this study had Jurkat cell RNA spiked in. Sequenced material: naive CD8+ T cells from blood, with Jurkat cell RNA spiked in. Sample subset: FACS-sorted CD8+CD4-CCR7+CD45RA+ naive T cells. J is TRBJ2-1 and V is TRBV29-1; D remains unclear. CDR3 protein: CSSRQRDNEQFF. Here the CDR3 DNA reads TGCAGCTCCCGGCAGAGAGACAATGAGCAGTTCTTC.